This T cell receptor (beta chain) derives from a study of T cell repertoires in aging, cancer and after chemotherapy. Study overall: Repeat sampling of healthy donors over several months to years showed clear clonal overlap.

By its share, this clonotype is medium-sized (0.01 to 0.1%). Its antigen is currently unknown. Study outcomes and limitations: In each cancer cohort, median generation probability increased across chemotherapy, suggesting thymic output rebounded. Compared with age-matched healthy donors, untreated hematological or solid cancer patients showed higher blood TCR clonality.

Amplification of TCR beta used genomic DNA extracted from peripheral blood. Multiplex touch-down PCR with TRB-A/B primers amplified rearranged V-D-J TRB sequences. TCRdb passed the multiplex PCR reads through MiXCR, listing each CDR3 protein once. Of some 8,000 distinct CDR3 sequences in the sample, 25% to 35% were seen once. Trimming shortened V by 0 bases and J by 5 bases, and 13 bases separated the two germline ends. The CDR3 consists of 15 residues. The germline V gene encodes CDR1 LNHDA and CDR2 SQIVND (reference sequence). The TCR sequence derives from a human donor in good health. Source material: blood. This chain links TRBV19 with TRBJ2-5; D ambiguous. CDR3 in amino acids: CASSIEGGLRETQYF. In DNA, the CDR3 is TGTGCCAGTAGTATAGAGGGTGGCCTAAGGGAGACCCAGTACTTC.